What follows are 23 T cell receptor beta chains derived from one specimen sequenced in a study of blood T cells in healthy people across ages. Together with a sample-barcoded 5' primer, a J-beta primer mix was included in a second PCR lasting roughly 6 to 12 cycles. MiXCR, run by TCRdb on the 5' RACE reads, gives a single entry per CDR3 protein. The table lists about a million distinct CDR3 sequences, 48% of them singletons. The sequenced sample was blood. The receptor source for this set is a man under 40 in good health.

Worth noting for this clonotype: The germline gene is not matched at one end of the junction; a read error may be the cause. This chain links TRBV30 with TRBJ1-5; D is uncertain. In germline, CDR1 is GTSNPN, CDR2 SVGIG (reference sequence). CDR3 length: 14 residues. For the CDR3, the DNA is TGTGTCTGGAGTGTACAGAACAGCAATCAGCCCCAGCATTTT. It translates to CVWSVQNSNQPQHF.

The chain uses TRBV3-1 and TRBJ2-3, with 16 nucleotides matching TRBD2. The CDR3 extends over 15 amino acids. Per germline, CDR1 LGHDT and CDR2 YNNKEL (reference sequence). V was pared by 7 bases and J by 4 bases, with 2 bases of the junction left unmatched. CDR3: CASTGLAGGPDTQYF. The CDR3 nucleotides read TGTGCCAGCACGGGACTAGCGGGGGGGCCAGATACGCAGTATTTT.

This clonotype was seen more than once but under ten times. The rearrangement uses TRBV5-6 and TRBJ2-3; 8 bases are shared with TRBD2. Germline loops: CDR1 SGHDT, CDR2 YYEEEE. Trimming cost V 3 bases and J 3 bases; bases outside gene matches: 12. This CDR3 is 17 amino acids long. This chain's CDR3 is CASSWGAGGLGTDTQYF. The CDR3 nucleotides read TGTGCCAGCAGCTGGGGTGCGGGGGGTTTAGGAACAGATACGCAGTATTTT.

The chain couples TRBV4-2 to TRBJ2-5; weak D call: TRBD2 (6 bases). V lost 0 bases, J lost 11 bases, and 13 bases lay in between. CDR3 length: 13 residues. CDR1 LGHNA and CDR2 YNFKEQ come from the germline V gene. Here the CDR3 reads CASSQETRREQYF. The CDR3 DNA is TGTGCCAGCAGCCAAGAGACTAGGCGTGAGCAGTACTTC.

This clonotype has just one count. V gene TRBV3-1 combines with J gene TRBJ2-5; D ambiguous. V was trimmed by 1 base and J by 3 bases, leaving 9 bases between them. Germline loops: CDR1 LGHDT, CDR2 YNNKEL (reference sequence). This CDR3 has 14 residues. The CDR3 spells CASSQVYEEETQYF. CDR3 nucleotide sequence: TGTGCCAGCAGCCAAGTTTACGAGGAAGAGACCCAGTACTTC.

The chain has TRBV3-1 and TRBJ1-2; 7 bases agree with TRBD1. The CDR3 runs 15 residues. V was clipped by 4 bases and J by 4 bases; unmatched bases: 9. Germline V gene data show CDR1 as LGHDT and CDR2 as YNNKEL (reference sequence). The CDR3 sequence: CASSPGEGAAYGYTF. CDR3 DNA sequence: TGTGCCAGCAGCCCCGGAGAGGGGGCGGCCTATGGCTACACCTTC.

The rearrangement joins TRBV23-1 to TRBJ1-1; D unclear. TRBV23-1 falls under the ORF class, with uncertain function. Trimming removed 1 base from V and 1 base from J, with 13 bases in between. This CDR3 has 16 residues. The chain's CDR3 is CASSQCRERKNTEAFF. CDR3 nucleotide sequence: TGCGCCAGCAGTCAATGTAGAGAGCGGAAGAACACTGAAGCTTTCTTT.

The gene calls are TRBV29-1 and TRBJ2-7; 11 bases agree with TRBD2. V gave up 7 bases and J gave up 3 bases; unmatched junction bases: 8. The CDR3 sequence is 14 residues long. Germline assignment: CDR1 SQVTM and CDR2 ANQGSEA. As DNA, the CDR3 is TGCAGCGCAAGATCTAGCGGGGGGAACTACGAGCAGTACTTC. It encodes CSARSSGGNYEQYF.

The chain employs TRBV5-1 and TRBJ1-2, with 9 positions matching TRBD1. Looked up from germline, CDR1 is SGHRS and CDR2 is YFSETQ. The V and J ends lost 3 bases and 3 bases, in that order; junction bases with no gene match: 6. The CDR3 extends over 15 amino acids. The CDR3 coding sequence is TGCGCCAGCAGCTCACAGGGGGCGCGTGACTATGGCTACACCTTC. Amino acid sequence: CASSSQGARDYGYTF.

The CDR3 spells CASSSRTSGGWNEQFF. The CDR3 bases are TGTGCCAGCAGCTCCCGGACTAGCGGGGGGTGGAATGAGCAGTTCTTC. The chain links TRBV7-2 to TRBJ2-1, with TRBD2 identical over 14 bases. Germline V gives CDR1 SGHTA, CDR2 FQGNSA. This CDR3 has 16 amino acids. J was trimmed by 7 bases and V by 4 bases; bases with no gene match: 6.

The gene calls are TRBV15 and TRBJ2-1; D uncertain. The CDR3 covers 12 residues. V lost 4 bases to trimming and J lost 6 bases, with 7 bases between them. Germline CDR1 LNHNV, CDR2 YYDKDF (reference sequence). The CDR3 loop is CATSKQFNEQFF. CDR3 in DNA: TGTGCCACCAGCAAGCAGTTCAATGAGCAGTTCTTC.

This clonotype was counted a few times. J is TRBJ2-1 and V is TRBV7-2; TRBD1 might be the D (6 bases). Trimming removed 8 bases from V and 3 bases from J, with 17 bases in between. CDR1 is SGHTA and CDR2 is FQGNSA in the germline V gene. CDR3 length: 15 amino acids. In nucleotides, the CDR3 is TGTGCCAGCTCCCAAGGGGGAAACGGCTACAATGAGCAGTTCTTC. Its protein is CASSQGGNGYNEQFF. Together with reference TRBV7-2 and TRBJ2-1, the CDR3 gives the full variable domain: GAGVSQSPSNKVTEKGKDVELRCDPISGHTALYWYRQSLGQGLEFLIYFQGNSAPDKSGLPSDRFSAERTGGSVSTLTIQRTQQEDSAVYLCASSQGGNGYNEQFFGPGTRLTVL.

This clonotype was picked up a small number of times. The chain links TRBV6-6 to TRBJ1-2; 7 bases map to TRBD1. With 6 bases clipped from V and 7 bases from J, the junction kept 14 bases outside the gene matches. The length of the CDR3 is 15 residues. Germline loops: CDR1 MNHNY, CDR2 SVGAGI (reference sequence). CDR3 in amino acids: CASSRTPDRAVGYTF. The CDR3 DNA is TGTGCCAGCAGCCGCACTCCTGACAGGGCGGTTGGCTACACCTTC.

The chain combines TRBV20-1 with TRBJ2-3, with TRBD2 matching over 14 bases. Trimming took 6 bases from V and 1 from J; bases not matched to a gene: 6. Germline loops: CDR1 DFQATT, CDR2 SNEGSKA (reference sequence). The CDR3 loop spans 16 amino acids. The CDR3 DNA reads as TGCAGTGCCCCGCGGACTAGCGGGGGGCGCACAGATACGCAGTATTTT. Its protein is CSAPRTSGGRTDTQYF.

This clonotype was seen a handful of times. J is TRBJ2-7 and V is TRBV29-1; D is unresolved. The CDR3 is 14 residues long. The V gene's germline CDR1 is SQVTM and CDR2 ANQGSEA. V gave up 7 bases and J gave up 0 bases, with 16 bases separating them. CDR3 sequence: CSGTALRSSYEQYF. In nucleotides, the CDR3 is TGCAGCGGGACCGCATTAAGGAGCTCCTACGAGCAGTACTTC.

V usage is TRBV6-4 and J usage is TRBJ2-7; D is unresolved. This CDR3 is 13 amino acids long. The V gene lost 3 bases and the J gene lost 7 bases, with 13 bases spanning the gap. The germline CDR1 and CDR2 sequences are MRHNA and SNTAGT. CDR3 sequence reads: CASSEQGLNEQYF. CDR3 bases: TGTGCCAGCAGTGAACAAGGGCTCAATGAGCAGTACTTC.

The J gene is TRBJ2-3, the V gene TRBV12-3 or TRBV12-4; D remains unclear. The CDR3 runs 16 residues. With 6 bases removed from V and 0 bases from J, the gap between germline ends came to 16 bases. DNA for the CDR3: TGTGCCAGCAGGACGCTTAGATCACCTAGCACAGATACGCAGTATTTT. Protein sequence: CASRTLRSPSTDTQYF.

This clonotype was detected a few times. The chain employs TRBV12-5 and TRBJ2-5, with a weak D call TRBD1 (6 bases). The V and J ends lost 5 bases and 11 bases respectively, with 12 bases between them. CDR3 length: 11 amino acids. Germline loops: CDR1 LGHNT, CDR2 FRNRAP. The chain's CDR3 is CASGTGLGQYF. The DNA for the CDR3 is TGTGCTAGTGGTACAGGGCTCGGGCAGTACTTC.

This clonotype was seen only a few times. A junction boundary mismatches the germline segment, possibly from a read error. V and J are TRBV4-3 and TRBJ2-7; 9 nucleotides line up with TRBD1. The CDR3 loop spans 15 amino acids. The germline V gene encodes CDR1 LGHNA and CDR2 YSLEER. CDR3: CASSQGGTGTEERYF. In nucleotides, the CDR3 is TGCGCCAGCAGCCAAGGTGGGACAGGGACTGAAGAGCGGTACTTC.

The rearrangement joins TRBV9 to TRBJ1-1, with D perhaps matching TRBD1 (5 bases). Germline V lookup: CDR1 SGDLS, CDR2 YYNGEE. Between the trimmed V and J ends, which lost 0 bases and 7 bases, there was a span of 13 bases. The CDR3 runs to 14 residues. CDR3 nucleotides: TGTGCCAGCAGCGTAGATGGAGGGGCCGGTGAAGCTTTCTTT. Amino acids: CASSVDGGAGEAFF.

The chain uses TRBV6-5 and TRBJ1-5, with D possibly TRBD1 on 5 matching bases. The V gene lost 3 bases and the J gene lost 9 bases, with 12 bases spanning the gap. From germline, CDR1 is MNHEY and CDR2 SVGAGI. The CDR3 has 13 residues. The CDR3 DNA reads TGTGCCAGCAGTTATAGCAGGGCGATGCCCCAGCATTTT. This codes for CASSYSRAMPQHF.

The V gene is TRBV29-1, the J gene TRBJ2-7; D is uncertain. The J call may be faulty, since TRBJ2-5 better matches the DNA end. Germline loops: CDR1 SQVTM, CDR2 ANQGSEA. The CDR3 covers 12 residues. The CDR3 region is CSVKTPQETQYF. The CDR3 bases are TGCAGCGTAAAGACCCCCCAAGAGACCCAGTACTTC.

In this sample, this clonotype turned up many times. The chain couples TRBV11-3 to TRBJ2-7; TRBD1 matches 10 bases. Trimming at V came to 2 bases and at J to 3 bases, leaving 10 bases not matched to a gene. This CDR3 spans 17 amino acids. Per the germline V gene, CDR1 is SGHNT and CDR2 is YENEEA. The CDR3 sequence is CASSLPSGTGANYEQYF. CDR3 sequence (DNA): TGTGCCAGCAGCTTACCTTCCGGGACAGGGGCCAACTACGAGCAGTACTTC.